This is a list of T cell receptor beta chains from one sample in a study of CD8 T cells in Susac syndrome. TCRdb analysed the immunoSEQ multiplex PCR reads with MiXCR anew, one entry per CDR3 protein. The table includes roughly 200,000 distinct CDR3 sequences, 90% to 95% detected once. The sample consisted of CD4+ T cells from PBMCs. The receptor set was obtained from a human donor with Susac syndrome. CDR3s include the opening cysteine and the closing phenylalanine or tryptophan. A D gene is named only where the DNA matches it firmly. Clone size is given for some rows only: seen once, a few or many times, or a class if the clone is expanded.

abundance: .
d_gene: .
j_gene: TRBJ2-5
v_gene: TRBV20-1
CDR3aa: CSARMGTQETQYF
CDR3nt: TGCAGTGCTAGAATGGGGACGCAAGAGACCCAGTACTTC

abundance: .
d_gene: .
j_gene: TRBJ1-5
v_gene: TRBV18
CDR3aa: CASSPVGWSNQPQHF
CDR3nt: TGTGCCAGCTCACCGGTGGGCTGGAGCAATCAGCCCCAGCATTTT

abundance: once
d_gene: .
j_gene: TRBJ2-5
v_gene: TRBV19
CDR3aa: CASSIAGRIQETQYF
CDR3nt: TGTGCCAGTAGTATAGCCGGCCGGATACAAGAGACCCAGTACTTC

abundance: .
d_gene: .
j_gene: TRBJ1-1
v_gene: TRBV3-1
CDR3aa: CASNLRGLGNTEAFF
CDR3nt: TGTGCCAGCAACCTCCGCGGCTTGGGGAACACTGAAGCTTTCTTT

abundance: .
d_gene: .
j_gene: TRBJ2-1
v_gene: TRBV7-9
CDR3aa: CASSPGIGTDSYNEQFF
CDR3nt: TGTGCCAGCAGTCCAGGGATCGGGACGGATTCCTACAATGAGCAGTTCTTC

abundance: .
d_gene: .
j_gene: TRBJ1-6
v_gene: TRBV27
CDR3aa: CASPLAQATNRANSPLHF
CDR3nt: TGTGCCAGCCCCCTGGCACAGGCGACAAACCGAGCTAATTCACCCCTCCACTTT

abundance: .
d_gene: .
j_gene: TRBJ1-1
v_gene: TRBV27
CDR3aa: CASSRKRGDTEAFF
CDR3nt: TGTGCCAGCAGTCGAAAGCGAGGAGACACTGAAGCTTTCTTT

abundance: .
d_gene: .
j_gene: TRBJ1-3
v_gene: TRBV14
CDR3aa: CASSQEAGAGNTIYF
CDR3nt: TGTGCCAGCAGCCAAGAGGCGGGGGCTGGAAACACCATATATTTT

abundance: .
d_gene: TRBD2
j_gene: TRBJ2-5
v_gene: TRBV6-5
CDR3aa: CASSYLPPRLAPETQYF
CDR3nt: TGTGCCAGCAGTTACTTGCCCCCTCGACTAGCTCCCGAGACCCAGTACTTC

abundance: few
d_gene: .
j_gene: TRBJ2-7
v_gene: TRBV5-1
CDR3aa: CASSVQGTYEQYF
CDR3nt: TGCGCCAGCAGCGTACAGGGGACTTACGAGCAGTACTTC

abundance: .
d_gene: TRBD1
j_gene: TRBJ2-5
v_gene: TRBV20-1
CDR3aa: CSQQGAIKETQYF
CDR3nt: TGCAGTCAACAGGGGGCTATAAAAGAGACCCAGTACTTC

abundance: .
d_gene: .
j_gene: TRBJ2-1
v_gene: TRBV3-1
CDR3aa: CASSQVRAGDNEQFF
CDR3nt: TGTGCCAGCAGCCAAGTAAGGGCAGGGGACAATGAGCAGTTCTTC

abundance: .
d_gene: TRBD1
j_gene: TRBJ1-1
v_gene: TRBV19
CDR3aa: CASGQGRRTNTEAFF
CDR3nt: TGTGCCAGCGGACAGGGACGGAGAACGAACACTGAAGCTTTCTTT

abundance: once
d_gene: .
j_gene: TRBJ2-1
v_gene: TRBV24-1
CDR3aa: CATARKGGGDEQFF
CDR3nt: TGTGCCACCGCCCGAAAAGGGGGGGGCGATGAGCAGTTCTTC

abundance: .
d_gene: .
j_gene: TRBJ1-5
v_gene: TRBV4-3
CDR3aa: CASSQEQGRGNQPQHF
CDR3nt: TGCGCCAGCAGCCAAGAACAGGGAAGGGGCAATCAGCCCCAGCATTTT

abundance: once
d_gene: .
j_gene: TRBJ2-3
v_gene: TRBV6-2/TRBV6-3
CDR3aa: CATDRGSDTQYF
CDR3nt: TGTGCCACTGATCGGGGCTCAGATACGCAGTATTTT

abundance: .
d_gene: .
j_gene: TRBJ1-1
v_gene: TRBV6-1
CDR3aa: CADREGPQGAFF
CDR3nt: TGTGCCGACAGAGAGGGGCCCCAGGGGGCTTTCTTT

abundance: .
d_gene: .
j_gene: TRBJ1-4
v_gene: TRBV15
CDR3aa: CATSGRLDEKLFF
CDR3nt: TGTGCCACCAGCGGACGGTTGGATGAAAAACTGTTTTTT

abundance: .
d_gene: TRBD1
j_gene: TRBJ1-1
v_gene: TRBV7-9
CDR3aa: CASSQQGANTEAFF
CDR3nt: TGTGCCAGCAGCCAACAGGGGGCGAACACTGAAGCTTTCTTT

abundance: .
d_gene: .
j_gene: TRBJ2-5
v_gene: TRBV20-1
CDR3aa: CSAREGQNEETQYF
CDR3nt: TGCAGTGCTAGGGAGGGACAGAACGAAGAGACCCAGTACTTC

abundance: .
d_gene: .
j_gene: TRBJ1-1
v_gene: TRBV20-1
CDR3aa: CSAPLWGAGMNAEAFF
CDR3nt: TGCAGTGCTCCCCTATGGGGGGCCGGAATGAACGCTGAAGCTTTCTTT

abundance: .
d_gene: TRBD1
j_gene: TRBJ1-2
v_gene: TRBV29-1
CDR3aa: CSTQTGTGYAEGYTF
CDR3nt: TGCAGCACTCAGACCGGGACAGGGTACGCTGAGGGCTACACCTTC

abundance: once
d_gene: .
j_gene: TRBJ2-3
v_gene: TRBV5-1
CDR3aa: CASHQADTQYF
CDR3nt: TGCGCCAGCCACCAAGCAGATACGCAGTATTTT

abundance: .
d_gene: .
j_gene: TRBJ1-2
v_gene: TRBV25-1
CDR3aa: CASSEMADYGYTF
CDR3nt: TGTGCCAGCAGTGAAATGGCAGACTATGGCTACACCTTC

abundance: .
d_gene: .
j_gene: TRBJ1-2
v_gene: TRBV2
CDR3aa: CASSPPGRGDGGYTF
CDR3nt: TGTGCCAGCAGCCCACCCGGGAGGGGAGACGGAGGCTACACCTTC

abundance: .
d_gene: .
j_gene: TRBJ2-5
v_gene: TRBV5-4
CDR3aa: CASSLKAYQETQYF
CDR3nt: TGTGCCAGCAGCTTGAAGGCCTACCAAGAGACCCAGTACTTC

abundance: .
d_gene: .
j_gene: TRBJ2-2
v_gene: TRBV2
CDR3aa: CASSTRPSNTGELFF
CDR3nt: TGTGCCAGCAGTACAAGGCCCTCGAACACCGGGGAGCTGTTTTTT

abundance: .
d_gene: TRBD2
j_gene: TRBJ2-5
v_gene: TRBV20-1
CDR3aa: CSAPGLAGTFKTQYF
CDR3nt: TGCAGTGCTCCCGGACTAGCGGGAACGTTTAAGACCCAGTACTTC

abundance: .
d_gene: TRBD1
j_gene: TRBJ1-1
v_gene: TRBV20-1
CDR3aa: CSARPGGSEAFF
CDR3nt: TGCAGTGCTAGACCAGGGGGTTCTGAAGCTTTCTTT

abundance: .
d_gene: .
j_gene: TRBJ1-5
v_gene: TRBV2
CDR3aa: CASSAGTTAGQPQHF
CDR3nt: TGTGCCAGCAGTGCTGGGACAACCGCGGGGCAGCCCCAGCATTTT

abundance: .
d_gene: TRBD1
j_gene: TRBJ1-6
v_gene: TRBV4-2
CDR3aa: CASSQVGTGNSPLHF
CDR3nt: TGTGCCAGCAGCCAAGTAGGGACAGGGAATTCACCCCTCCACTTT

abundance: .
d_gene: .
j_gene: TRBJ2-1
v_gene: TRBV12-3/TRBV12-4
CDR3aa: CASSFLRSNEQFF
CDR3nt: TGTGCCAGCAGTTTTTTGAGGTCCAATGAGCAGTTCTTC

abundance: .
d_gene: .
j_gene: TRBJ2-7
v_gene: TRBV20-1
CDR3aa: CSARRASDEQYF
CDR3nt: TGCAGTGCTAGAAGGGCCAGCGACGAGCAGTACTTC

abundance: .
d_gene: .
j_gene: TRBJ1-1
v_gene: TRBV11-2
CDR3aa: CASSLLKGEAFF
CDR3nt: TGTGCCAGCAGCCTCCTGAAGGGTGAAGCTTTCTTT

abundance: .
d_gene: .
j_gene: TRBJ1-5
v_gene: TRBV7-6
CDR3aa: CASSPTSGRYQPQHF
CDR3nt: TGTGCCAGCTCCCCAACCTCAGGGCGCTATCAGCCCCAGCATTTT

abundance: once
d_gene: TRBD1
j_gene: TRBJ2-1
v_gene: TRBV29-1
CDR3aa: CSVEGDSQYSYNEQFF
CDR3nt: TGCAGCGTTGAAGGGGACAGTCAGTATTCATACAATGAGCAGTTCTTC

abundance: .
d_gene: .
j_gene: TRBJ1-4
v_gene: TRBV15
CDR3aa: CATSRGTDEKLFF
CDR3nt: TGTGCCACCAGCAGGGGGACGGATGAAAAACTGTTTTTT

abundance: .
d_gene: .
j_gene: TRBJ1-5
v_gene: TRBV4-3
CDR3aa: CASSQDGRNNQPQHF
CDR3nt: TGCGCCAGCAGCCAAGATGGTCGGAACAATCAGCCCCAGCATTTT

abundance: once
d_gene: .
j_gene: TRBJ1-1
v_gene: TRBV12-3/TRBV12-4
CDR3aa: CASSLSMGVVIAEAFF
CDR3nt: TGTGCCAGCAGTTTATCAATGGGGGTTGTGATCGCTGAAGCTTTCTTT

abundance: .
d_gene: TRBD2
j_gene: TRBJ2-7
v_gene: TRBV12-3/TRBV12-4
CDR3aa: CASSHRAGGHGEQYF
CDR3nt: TGTGCCAGCAGCCACCGAGCGGGGGGGCATGGCGAGCAGTACTTC

abundance: .
d_gene: .
j_gene: TRBJ2-7
v_gene: TRBV20-1
CDR3aa: CSAGKSSGGYEQYF
CDR3nt: TGCAGTGCTGGAAAATCCTCTGGAGGCTACGAGCAGTACTTC

abundance: .
d_gene: .
j_gene: TRBJ2-7
v_gene: TRBV6-2/TRBV6-3
CDR3aa: CASSSYYEQYF
CDR3nt: TGTGCCAGCAGTTCCTACTACGAGCAGTACTTC

abundance: .
d_gene: .
j_gene: TRBJ2-5
v_gene: TRBV20-1
CDR3aa: CSAERGWETQYF
CDR3nt: TGCAGTGCGGAACGGGGTTGGGAGACCCAGTACTTC

abundance: .
d_gene: .
j_gene: TRBJ2-7
v_gene: TRBV10-2
CDR3aa: CASTLGRGYEQYF
CDR3nt: TGCGCCAGCACTCTGGGCAGGGGCTACGAGCAGTACTTC

abundance: .
d_gene: .
j_gene: TRBJ2-7
v_gene: TRBV18
CDR3aa: CASSPGGGVEQYF
CDR3nt: TGTGCCAGCTCACCAGGTGGGGGCGTCGAGCAGTACTTC

abundance: .
d_gene: .
j_gene: TRBJ2-1
v_gene: TRBV29-1
CDR3aa: CSVERNGEVGDEQFF
CDR3nt: TGCAGCGTTGAAAGGAATGGGGAGGTCGGCGATGAGCAGTTCTTC

abundance: .
d_gene: TRBD2
j_gene: TRBJ2-5
v_gene: TRBV5-8
CDR3aa: CASSRGIAGKQETQYF
CDR3nt: TGTGCCAGCAGCAGGGGTATAGCGGGGAAGCAAGAGACCCAGTACTTC

abundance: .
d_gene: .
j_gene: TRBJ2-3
v_gene: TRBV20-1
CDR3aa: CSARDLGGADTQYF
CDR3nt: TGCAGTGCTAGAGATCTTGGCGGGGCAGATACGCAGTATTTT